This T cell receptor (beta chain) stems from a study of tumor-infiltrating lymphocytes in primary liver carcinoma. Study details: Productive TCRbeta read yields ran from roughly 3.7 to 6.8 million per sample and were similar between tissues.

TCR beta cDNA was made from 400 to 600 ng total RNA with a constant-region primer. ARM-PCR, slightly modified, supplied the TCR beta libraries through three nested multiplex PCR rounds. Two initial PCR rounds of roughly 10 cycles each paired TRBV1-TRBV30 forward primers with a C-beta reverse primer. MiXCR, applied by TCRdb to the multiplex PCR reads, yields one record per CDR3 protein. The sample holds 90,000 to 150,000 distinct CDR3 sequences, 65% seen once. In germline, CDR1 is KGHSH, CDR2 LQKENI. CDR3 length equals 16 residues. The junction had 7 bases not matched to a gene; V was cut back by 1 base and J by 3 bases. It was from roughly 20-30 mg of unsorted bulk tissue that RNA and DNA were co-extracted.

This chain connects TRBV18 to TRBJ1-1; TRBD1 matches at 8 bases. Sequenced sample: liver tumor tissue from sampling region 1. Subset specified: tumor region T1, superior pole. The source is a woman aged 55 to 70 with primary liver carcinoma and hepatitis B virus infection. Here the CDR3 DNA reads TGTGCCAGCTCACCACGGATTCAGGGGGCGGACACTGAAGCTTTCTTT. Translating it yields CASSPRIQGADTEAFF.